This T cell receptor (beta chain) comes out of a study of blood T cells in healthy people across ages. Study-wide findings and caveats: The recorded TCR beta diversity per million T cells decreased in a roughly linear manner with age.

There are 17 residues in the CDR3. Per the germline V gene, CDR1 is MDHEN and CDR2 is SYDVKM. Trimming pared 3 bases from V and 2 bases from J, leaving 18 bases between. Combining a sample-barcoded 5' primer with a J-beta primer mix, a second PCR ran for roughly 6 to 11 cycles. Per sample, CDR3-containing paired-end reads numbered at least 2.5 million. TCRdb recomputed calls from the 5' RACE reads with MiXCR, one row per CDR3 protein. Among about 680,000 distinct CDR3 sequences listed, over 45% were seen once. Concerning this clonotype: The antigen is not known.

The receptor was derived from a woman aged 60 to 75 in good health. The chain is built from TRBV28 and TRBJ2-3; possible D gene TRBD1, 8 bases. The sample consisted of blood. The CDR3 sequence: CASSFILQGGNTDTQYF. The CDR3 region has the DNA TGTGCCAGCAGTTTCATCCTACAGGGGGGGAACACAGATACGCAGTATTTT.